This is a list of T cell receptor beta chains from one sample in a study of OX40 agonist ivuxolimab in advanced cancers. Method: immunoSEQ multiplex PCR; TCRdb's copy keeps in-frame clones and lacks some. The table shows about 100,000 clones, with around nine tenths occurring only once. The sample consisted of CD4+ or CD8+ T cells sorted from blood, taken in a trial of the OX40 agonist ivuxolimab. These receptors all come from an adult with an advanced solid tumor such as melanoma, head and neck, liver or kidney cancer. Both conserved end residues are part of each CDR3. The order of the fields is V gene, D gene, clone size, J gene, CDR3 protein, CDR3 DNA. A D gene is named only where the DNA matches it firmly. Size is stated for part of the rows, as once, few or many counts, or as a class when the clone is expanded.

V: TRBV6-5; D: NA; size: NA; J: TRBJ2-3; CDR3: CASSYSNRGTDTQYF; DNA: TGTGCCAGCAGTTACTCGAACAGGGGCACAGATACGCAGTATTTT
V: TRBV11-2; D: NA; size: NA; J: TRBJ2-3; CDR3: CASSPRLTSVGASSDTQYF; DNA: TGTGCCAGCAGCCCTCGGTTAACCTCCGTGGGGGCCTCGTCCGATACGCAGTATTTT
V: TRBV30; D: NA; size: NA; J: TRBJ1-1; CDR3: CAWSVPSLGNTEAFF; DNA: TGTGCCTGGAGTGTACCCTCCTTGGGGAACACTGAAGCTTTCTTT
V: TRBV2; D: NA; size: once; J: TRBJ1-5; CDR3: CASRDPGRPLFSQHF; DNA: TGTGCCAGCAGGGATCCGGGACGCCCTTTGTTTTCCCAGCATTTT
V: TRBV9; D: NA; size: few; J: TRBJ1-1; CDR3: CASSPTGRTEAFF; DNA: TGTGCCAGCAGCCCGACAGGTCGGACTGAAGCTTTCTTT
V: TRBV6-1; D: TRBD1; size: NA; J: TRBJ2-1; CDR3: CASRGGQKYNEQFF; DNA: TGTGCCAGCAGAGGGGGACAGAAATACAATGAGCAGTTCTTC
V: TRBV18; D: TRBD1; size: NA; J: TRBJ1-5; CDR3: CASSLTGKGNQPQHF; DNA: TGTGCCAGCTCTTTGACAGGGAAAGGCAATCAGCCCCAGCATTTT
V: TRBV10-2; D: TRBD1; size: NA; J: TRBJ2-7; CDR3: CASRVTGGLSYEQYF; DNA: TGCGCTTCACGGGTCACAGGGGGTCTCTCCTACGAGCAGTACTTC
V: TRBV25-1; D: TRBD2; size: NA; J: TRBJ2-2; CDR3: CASSGLLAGDGGELFF; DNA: TGTGCCAGCAGTGGCCTTCTAGCGGGAGATGGTGGGGAGCTGTTTTTT
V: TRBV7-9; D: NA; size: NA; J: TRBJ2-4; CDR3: CASSSGGPIQYF; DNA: TGTGCCAGCAGCTCTGGCGGACCAATTCAGTACTTC
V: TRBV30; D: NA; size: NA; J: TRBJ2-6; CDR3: CAWSADLSGANVLTF; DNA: TGTGCCTGGAGTGCGGACCTATCAGGGGCCAACGTCCTGACTTTC